The clone carrying this TCR beta chain was recorded at least ten times. Its antigen is undetermined. This specimen comes from a study of read filtering for tumor transcriptome and immune sequencing. Overall study: DNase treatment preceded whole-transcriptome library preparation. TCR-mapped reads were about 3.5 to 10.27 million with IR-seq versus about 80 to 1273 with RNA-seq.

V was clipped by 5 bases and J by 0 bases, with 14 bases between them. Germline loops: CDR1 DFQATT, CDR2 SNEGSKA (reference sequence). The CDR3 length is 15 residues. Sampling of bone marrow took place during active disease in every patient. The library was built from about 370 ng RNA with molecular barcoded adaptors for alpha/delta and beta/gamma chains. TCRdb independently ran MiXCR on the reads; one entry per CDR3 protein. This table has 40,000 to 55,000 distinct CDR3 sequences, approximately 19% appearing once. The study, taken as a whole, reports: The sorted CD138-negative fraction was a mixed bone marrow immune population, not purified T cells.

The clonotype originates from a donor at least 40 years old with multiple myeloma. This chain connects TRBV20-1 to TRBJ2-1; perhaps TRBD2 as D (6 bases). Input material: a population of CD138-negative cells sorted from bone marrow. CDR3 in amino acids: CSAGDIAVSYNEQFF. The CDR3 bases are TGCAGTGCTGGGGATATAGCGGTCTCCTACAATGAGCAGTTCTTC.